A selection of T cell receptor beta chains follows, all from one sample in a study of T cell responses to AZD1222 COVID-19 vaccine. Clones were read by immunoSEQ multiplex PCR, and TCRdb kept only the in-frame ones, dropping some. The table lists 85,000 to 90,000 clones, about nine tenths of them singletons. The sequenced sample was peripheral blood, obtained on day 0 of AZD1222 vaccination. The source of these receptors is an adult in good health. Each CDR3 is given with its conserved first and last residue. A D gene is named only where the DNA matches it firmly. Size tells how often a clone was seen (once, few, many) or the class of an expanded clone, and some rows leave it out.

d_call: NA
v_call: TRBV7-8
clone_size: NA
j_call: TRBJ2-7
cdr3_aa: CASSPSTYEQYF
cdr3_nt: TGTGCCAGCAGCCCCTCTACCTACGAGCAGTACTTC

d_call: NA
v_call: TRBV29-1
clone_size: once
j_call: TRBJ2-1
cdr3_aa: CSVSGSYNEQFF
cdr3_nt: TGCAGCGTTTCAGGCTCCTACAATGAGCAGTTCTTC

d_call: NA
v_call: TRBV25-1
clone_size: NA
j_call: TRBJ2-7
cdr3_aa: CASSQQGKSYEQYF
cdr3_nt: TGTGCCAGCAGTCAACAGGGAAAGTCCTACGAGCAGTACTTC

d_call: NA
v_call: TRBV12-3/TRBV12-4
clone_size: NA
j_call: TRBJ2-7
cdr3_aa: CASSLTVDEQYF
cdr3_nt: TGTGCCAGCAGTTTAACTGTCGACGAGCAGTACTTC

d_call: NA
v_call: TRBV13
clone_size: NA
j_call: TRBJ1-1
cdr3_aa: CASSLGQLEAFF
cdr3_nt: TGTGCCAGCAGCCTCGGACAGCTTGAAGCTTTCTTT

d_call: NA
v_call: TRBV7-9
clone_size: NA
j_call: TRBJ2-7
cdr3_aa: CASSLVAGHYYEQYF
cdr3_nt: TGTGCCAGCAGCTTAGTGGCAGGGCATTACTACGAGCAGTACTTC

d_call: NA
v_call: TRBV3-1/TRBV3-2
clone_size: NA
j_call: TRBJ2-7
cdr3_aa: CASSPGMVYEQYF
cdr3_nt: TGTGCCAGCAGCCCCGGGATGGTATACGAGCAGTACTTC

d_call: NA
v_call: TRBV5-1
clone_size: NA
j_call: TRBJ2-2
cdr3_aa: CASSLAWELNTGELFF
cdr3_nt: TGCGCCAGCAGCTTGGCGTGGGAGCTCAACACCGGGGAGCTGTTTTTT

d_call: NA
v_call: TRBV30
clone_size: NA
j_call: TRBJ1-2
cdr3_aa: CAWRTNQGGYTF
cdr3_nt: TGTGCCTGGAGGACAAATCAGGGTGGCTACACCTTC

d_call: NA
v_call: TRBV5-1
clone_size: once
j_call: TRBJ2-7
cdr3_aa: CASTLSPWGAEEQYF
cdr3_nt: TGCGCCAGCACCTTGTCTCCGTGGGGGGCGGAGGAGCAGTACTTC

d_call: NA
v_call: TRBV6-5
clone_size: NA
j_call: TRBJ2-2
cdr3_aa: CASSYRETGELFF
cdr3_nt: TGTGCCAGCAGTTACAGGGAGACCGGGGAGCTGTTTTTT

d_call: TRBD2
v_call: TRBV30
clone_size: NA
j_call: TRBJ2-7
cdr3_aa: CAWSNVNAGVGYEQYF
cdr3_nt: TGTGCCTGGAGTAATGTTAATGCGGGGGTTGGCTACGAGCAGTACTTC

d_call: NA
v_call: TRBV27
clone_size: NA
j_call: TRBJ2-2
cdr3_aa: CASSFGPANTGELFF
cdr3_nt: TGTGCCAGCAGTTTTGGGCCAGCGAACACCGGGGAGCTGTTTTTT

d_call: TRBD1
v_call: TRBV28
clone_size: NA
j_call: TRBJ1-3
cdr3_aa: CASSLGTVRNTIYF
cdr3_nt: TGTGCCAGCAGTTTAGGGACAGTTCGAAACACCATATATTTT

d_call: NA
v_call: TRBV28
clone_size: NA
j_call: TRBJ1-5
cdr3_aa: CASNVRGLGRRAQHF
cdr3_nt: TGTGCCAGCAACGTCCGAGGGTTGGGTAGGCGGGCCCAGCATTTT

d_call: NA
v_call: TRBV27
clone_size: NA
j_call: TRBJ1-1
cdr3_aa: CASSLGGFARIMTTEAFF
cdr3_nt: TGTGCCAGCAGTCTAGGGGGTTTTGCGCGGATTATGACCACTGAAGCTTTCTTT

d_call: TRBD1
v_call: TRBV10-1
clone_size: NA
j_call: TRBJ2-2
cdr3_aa: CASSESTSRGRSGELFF
cdr3_nt: TGCGCCAGCAGTGAGTCGACTTCAAGGGGGCGGTCCGGGGAGCTGTTTTTT

d_call: NA
v_call: TRBV7-9
clone_size: once
j_call: TRBJ1-1
cdr3_aa: CASSALEGGLDTEAFF
cdr3_nt: TGTGCCAGCAGCGCCTTGGAGGGGGGCTTGGACACTGAAGCTTTCTTT

d_call: NA
v_call: TRBV19
clone_size: NA
j_call: TRBJ1-2
cdr3_aa: CASSIALTAAPRGYTF
cdr3_nt: TGTGCCAGTAGTATAGCCTTGACAGCCGCTCCCCGTGGCTACACCTTC

d_call: TRBD1
v_call: TRBV10-3
clone_size: once
j_call: TRBJ2-5
cdr3_aa: CAISESPGTEKETQYF
cdr3_nt: TGTGCCATCAGTGAGTCGCCCGGGACAGAAAAAGAGACCCAGTACTTC

d_call: NA
v_call: TRBV14
clone_size: NA
j_call: TRBJ2-7
cdr3_aa: CASSPRDFYEQYF
cdr3_nt: TGTGCCAGCAGCCCCAGGGACTTCTACGAGCAGTACTTC

d_call: TRBD1
v_call: TRBV2
clone_size: NA
j_call: TRBJ2-3
cdr3_aa: CASRWTGGNTDTQYF
cdr3_nt: TGTGCCAGCCGCTGGACAGGGGGGAACACAGATACGCAGTATTTT

d_call: NA
v_call: TRBV10-3
clone_size: NA
j_call: TRBJ1-1
cdr3_aa: CVISGDDTEAFF
cdr3_nt: TGTGTCATCAGTGGGGACGACACTGAAGCTTTCTTT

d_call: TRBD1
v_call: TRBV7-7
clone_size: NA
j_call: TRBJ1-4
cdr3_aa: CASRKGQGTNEKLFF
cdr3_nt: TGTGCTAGCAGAAAAGGACAGGGGACTAATGAAAAACTGTTTTTT

d_call: NA
v_call: TRBV27
clone_size: NA
j_call: TRBJ1-6
cdr3_aa: CASSFSPDSPLHF
cdr3_nt: TGTGCCAGCAGTTTCAGCCCAGATTCACCCCTCCACTTT

d_call: NA
v_call: TRBV7-6
clone_size: NA
j_call: TRBJ1-4
cdr3_aa: CASSLAFGEAEKLFF
cdr3_nt: TGTGCCAGCAGCTTAGCGTTTGGAGAGGCGGAAAAACTGTTTTTT

d_call: NA
v_call: TRBV4-1
clone_size: NA
j_call: TRBJ1-4
cdr3_aa: CASSLWGATNEKLFF
cdr3_nt: TGCGCCAGCAGCCTGTGGGGGGCAACTAATGAAAAACTGTTTTTT

d_call: NA
v_call: TRBV15
clone_size: NA
j_call: TRBJ1-1
cdr3_aa: CATSRVEGMNTEAFF
cdr3_nt: TGTGCCACCAGCAGGGTAGAGGGGATGAACACTGAAGCTTTCTTT

d_call: NA
v_call: TRBV9
clone_size: NA
j_call: TRBJ2-1
cdr3_aa: CASTRQGQNEQFF
cdr3_nt: TGTGCCAGCACCCGCCAAGGTCAGAATGAGCAGTTCTTC

d_call: TRBD1
v_call: TRBV5-1
clone_size: NA
j_call: TRBJ1-3
cdr3_aa: CASSPQGATGNTIYF
cdr3_nt: TGCGCCAGCAGCCCACAGGGGGCGACTGGAAACACCATATATTTT

d_call: TRBD1
v_call: TRBV19
clone_size: NA
j_call: TRBJ2-6
cdr3_aa: CASSLTGGASGANVLTF
cdr3_nt: TGTGCCAGTAGTTTGACAGGGGGCGCTTCTGGGGCCAACGTCCTGACTTTC

d_call: TRBD2
v_call: TRBV29-1
clone_size: NA
j_call: TRBJ2-1
cdr3_aa: CSVDAGGPNEQFF
cdr3_nt: TGCAGCGTTGACGCGGGAGGACCCAATGAGCAGTTCTTC

d_call: TRBD1
v_call: TRBV5-6
clone_size: NA
j_call: TRBJ2-7
cdr3_aa: CASSNGQGTYYEQYF
cdr3_nt: TGTGCCAGCAGCAACGGACAGGGGACCTACTACGAGCAGTACTTC

d_call: NA
v_call: TRBV11-2
clone_size: once
j_call: TRBJ2-7
cdr3_aa: CASSLLGIYEQYF
cdr3_nt: TGTGCCAGCAGCTTACTCGGGATCTACGAGCAGTACTTC

d_call: NA
v_call: TRBV19
clone_size: NA
j_call: TRBJ1-2
cdr3_aa: CASSLGTSNYGYTF
cdr3_nt: TGTGCCAGTAGTCTAGGGACTTCCAACTATGGCTACACCTTC

d_call: TRBD1
v_call: TRBV30
clone_size: NA
j_call: TRBJ1-5
cdr3_aa: CAWSVGTGDQPQHF
cdr3_nt: TGTGCCTGGAGTGTAGGGACAGGGGATCAGCCCCAGCATTTT

d_call: TRBD1
v_call: TRBV5-1
clone_size: NA
j_call: TRBJ1-1
cdr3_aa: CASSLGQGVTEAFF
cdr3_nt: TGCGCCAGCAGCTTGGGACAGGGGGTTACTGAAGCTTTCTTT

d_call: TRBD1
v_call: TRBV15
clone_size: NA
j_call: TRBJ1-1
cdr3_aa: CATSRKTGVLNTEAFF
cdr3_nt: TGTGCCACCAGTAGAAAGACAGGGGTCCTGAACACTGAAGCTTTCTTT

d_call: TRBD1
v_call: TRBV7-8
clone_size: NA
j_call: TRBJ2-5
cdr3_aa: CASSDNQGVLGETQYF
cdr3_nt: TGTGCCAGCAGCGACAACCAGGGGGTCCTAGGGGAGACCCAGTACTTC

d_call: TRBD2
v_call: TRBV3-1/TRBV3-2
clone_size: NA
j_call: TRBJ2-3
cdr3_aa: CASSPQRSGTSGATQYF
cdr3_nt: TGTGCCAGCAGCCCCCAAAGAAGCGGGACTAGCGGGGCAACGCAGTATTTT

d_call: TRBD1
v_call: TRBV28
clone_size: once
j_call: TRBJ1-2
cdr3_aa: CASSLLGTGRSYGYTF
cdr3_nt: TGTGCCAGCAGTTTACTCGGGACAGGGAGGAGCTATGGCTACACCTTC

d_call: NA
v_call: TRBV6-4
clone_size: NA
j_call: TRBJ2-1
cdr3_aa: CASSEVGGAPNEQFF
cdr3_nt: TGTGCCAGCAGCGAGGTGGGGGGCGCCCCGAATGAGCAGTTCTTC

d_call: TRBD2
v_call: TRBV4-2
clone_size: NA
j_call: TRBJ2-5
cdr3_aa: CASSQDLAGDHLETQYF
cdr3_nt: TGTGCCAGCAGCCAAGATCTAGCGGGGGATCACTTGGAGACCCAGTACTTC

d_call: NA
v_call: TRBV3-1/TRBV3-2
clone_size: NA
j_call: TRBJ2-5
cdr3_aa: CASSAQETQYF
cdr3_nt: TGTGCCAGCAGCGCCCAAGAGACCCAGTACTTC

d_call: TRBD1
v_call: TRBV28
clone_size: few
j_call: TRBJ1-5
cdr3_aa: CASRPGTGINQPQHF
cdr3_nt: TGTGCCAGCAGACCGGGGACAGGAATTAATCAGCCCCAGCATTTT

d_call: TRBD1
v_call: TRBV18
clone_size: few
j_call: TRBJ1-6
cdr3_aa: CASSQDRRNSPLHF
cdr3_nt: TGTGCCAGCTCACAGGACAGGAGGAATTCACCCCTCCACTTT

d_call: NA
v_call: TRBV5-1
clone_size: NA
j_call: TRBJ2-5
cdr3_aa: CASSLGDQALAYETQYF
cdr3_nt: TGCGCCAGCAGCTTGGGGGACCAAGCCCTAGCGTACGAGACCCAGTACTTC

d_call: TRBD1
v_call: TRBV3-1/TRBV3-2
clone_size: NA
j_call: TRBJ1-5
cdr3_aa: CASSRRDSNQPQHF
cdr3_nt: TGTGCCAGCAGCCGACGGGACAGTAATCAGCCCCAGCATTTT

d_call: NA
v_call: TRBV29-1
clone_size: NA
j_call: TRBJ2-5
cdr3_aa: CSVKWGVAETQYF
cdr3_nt: TGCAGCGTGAAATGGGGGGTCGCAGAGACCCAGTACTTC

d_call: NA
v_call: TRBV7-2
clone_size: NA
j_call: TRBJ1-5
cdr3_aa: CASSLARTVPDQPQHF
cdr3_nt: TGTGCCAGCAGCTTAGCAAGGACAGTCCCTGATCAGCCCCAGCATTTT

d_call: NA
v_call: TRBV5-6
clone_size: NA
j_call: TRBJ1-2
cdr3_aa: CASSPFFGYSGYTF
cdr3_nt: TGTGCCAGCAGCCCCTTTTTCGGGTATTCGGGCTACACCTTC